Listed below are T cell receptor beta chains from one sample, sequenced in a study of blood T cell repertoires in COVID-19. This table comes from immunoSEQ multiplex PCR, and its TCRdb copy is limited to in-frame clones, with some not included. This sample carries approximately 100,000 clones, around 82% of them seen once, and the ten largest clones take 6% to 7%. The sequencing input was peripheral blood. These receptors all come from a woman in her forties or fifties with acute or convalescent COVID-19. Both conserved end residues are part of each CDR3. A D gene is named only where the DNA matches it firmly. For some rows the clone size is stated as once, few or many, or as a class when expanded; others skip it.

d_gene: TRBD1
abundance: -
j_gene: TRBJ1-3
v_gene: TRBV10-3
CDR3aa: CAVRLGTGAGNTIYF
CDR3nt: TGTGCCGTCCGTCTAGGGACAGGGGCTGGAAACACCATATATTTT

d_gene: -
abundance: few
j_gene: TRBJ1-2
v_gene: TRBV20-1
CDR3aa: CSATIPNGYTF
CDR3nt: TGCAGTGCTACCATTCCTAATGGCTACACCTTC

d_gene: -
abundance: -
j_gene: TRBJ1-1
v_gene: TRBV28
CDR3aa: CASSRHRAAGTEAFF
CDR3nt: TGTGCCAGCAGTAGACACAGGGCCGCGGGCACTGAAGCTTTCTTT

d_gene: -
abundance: once
j_gene: TRBJ1-2
v_gene: TRBV6-5
CDR3aa: CASSTGIGYTF
CDR3nt: TGTGCCAGCAGTACGGGAATTGGCTACACCTTC

d_gene: -
abundance: -
j_gene: TRBJ1-3
v_gene: TRBV28
CDR3aa: CASSATPGDKTGGYSGNTIYF
CDR3nt: TGTGCCAGCAGTGCAACCCCGGGGGACAAAACCGGGGGGTACTCTGGAAACACCATATATTTT

d_gene: -
abundance: -
j_gene: TRBJ2-1
v_gene: TRBV19
CDR3aa: CASRGGKGYNEQFF
CDR3nt: TGTGCCAGTAGAGGGGGAAAAGGCTACAATGAGCAGTTCTTC

d_gene: -
abundance: -
j_gene: TRBJ1-2
v_gene: TRBV7-2
CDR3aa: CASGLAGPFYGYTF
CDR3nt: TGTGCCAGCGGCTTGGCAGGCCCTTTCTATGGCTACACCTTC

d_gene: TRBD1
abundance: -
j_gene: TRBJ2-4
v_gene: TRBV5-1
CDR3aa: CASSLMGQGAKNIQYF
CDR3nt: TGCGCCAGCAGCTTGATGGGACAGGGGGCCAAAAACATTCAGTACTTC

d_gene: TRBD1
abundance: -
j_gene: TRBJ1-2
v_gene: TRBV10-3
CDR3aa: CATTGVDGYTF
CDR3nt: TGTGCCACGACAGGGGTAGATGGCTACACCTTC

d_gene: -
abundance: -
j_gene: TRBJ1-5
v_gene: TRBV19
CDR3aa: CASSIQGGNGNQPQHF
CDR3nt: TGTGCCAGTAGTATTCAGGGCGGGAACGGCAATCAGCCCCAGCATTTT

d_gene: -
abundance: -
j_gene: TRBJ1-3
v_gene: TRBV3-1/TRBV3-2
CDR3aa: CASSQDLYFRSTERPGNTIYF
CDR3nt: TGTGCCAGCAGCCAAGATTTATACTTTCGCTCGACAGAGAGGCCTGGAAACACCATATATTTT

d_gene: -
abundance: -
j_gene: TRBJ2-7
v_gene: TRBV4-1
CDR3aa: CASSHLYIGQSYEQYF
CDR3nt: TGCGCCAGCAGCCACCTCTATATAGGACAGAGCTACGAGCAGTACTTC

d_gene: -
abundance: -
j_gene: TRBJ1-1
v_gene: TRBV12-3/TRBV12-4
CDR3aa: CASSLARGTEAFF
CDR3nt: TGTGCCAGCAGTTTAGCAAGGGGGACTGAAGCTTTCTTT

d_gene: TRBD1
abundance: -
j_gene: TRBJ1-2
v_gene: TRBV7-8
CDR3aa: CASSPRTGEYYGYTF
CDR3nt: TGTGCCAGCAGCCCCAGGACAGGGGAGTACTATGGCTACACCTTC

d_gene: TRBD2
abundance: once
j_gene: TRBJ2-5
v_gene: TRBV18
CDR3aa: CASSPGTSGETQYF
CDR3nt: TGTGCCAGCTCACCCGGGACTAGTGGGGAGACCCAGTACTTC

d_gene: TRBD1
abundance: -
j_gene: TRBJ1-2
v_gene: TRBV9
CDR3aa: CASSVDGQGLYTF
CDR3nt: TGTGCCAGCAGCGTAGACGGACAGGGTCTGTACACCTTC

d_gene: -
abundance: -
j_gene: TRBJ1-5
v_gene: TRBV7-2
CDR3aa: CASSFFARSNQPQHF
CDR3nt: TGTGCCAGCAGCTTTTTCGCCAGAAGCAATCAGCCCCAGCATTTT

d_gene: TRBD1
abundance: -
j_gene: TRBJ1-2
v_gene: TRBV27
CDR3aa: CASTSFGGRDRAGYNYGYTF
CDR3nt: TGTGCCAGCACCTCTTTTGGGGGTAGGGACAGGGCAGGATATAACTATGGCTACACCTTC

d_gene: TRBD1
abundance: -
j_gene: TRBJ2-1
v_gene: TRBV10-1
CDR3aa: CASSEPGQGGNEQFF
CDR3nt: TGCGCCAGCAGTGAACCGGGACAGGGGGGTAATGAGCAGTTCTTC

d_gene: -
abundance: -
j_gene: TRBJ2-3
v_gene: TRBV5-8
CDR3aa: CASSLEIVRGTTDTQYF
CDR3nt: TGTGCCAGCAGCTTGGAGATTGTAAGGGGAACCACAGATACGCAGTATTTT

d_gene: -
abundance: -
j_gene: TRBJ2-6
v_gene: TRBV18
CDR3aa: CASSPRQISMTGAKSGANVLTF
CDR3nt: TGTGCCAGCTCACCACGTCAAATATCTATGACAGGAGCAAAGTCTGGGGCCAACGTCCTGACTTTC

d_gene: -
abundance: -
j_gene: TRBJ1-2
v_gene: TRBV9
CDR3aa: CASSAEGGPNYGYTF
CDR3nt: TGTGCCAGCAGCGCCGAGGGAGGTCCTAACTATGGCTACACCTTC

d_gene: -
abundance: once
j_gene: TRBJ1-1
v_gene: TRBV6-5
CDR3aa: CASRPASGGEAFF
CDR3nt: TGTGCCAGCAGACCTGCCTCGGGGGGTGAAGCTTTCTTT

d_gene: -
abundance: -
j_gene: TRBJ2-2
v_gene: TRBV7-7
CDR3aa: CASSLERVGELFF
CDR3nt: TGTGCCAGCAGCTTAGAGCGGGTCGGGGAGCTGTTTTTT

d_gene: -
abundance: -
j_gene: TRBJ2-5
v_gene: TRBV5-1
CDR3aa: CASSRFTTQGSQETQYF
CDR3nt: TGCGCCAGCAGCCGTTTTACGACCCAGGGGTCCCAAGAGACCCAGTACTTC

d_gene: TRBD2
abundance: -
j_gene: TRBJ2-2
v_gene: TRBV4-2
CDR3aa: CASSQDPAGGPYRANTGELFF
CDR3nt: TGTGCCAGCAGCCAAGATCCCGCGGGGGGACCCTACCGGGCGAACACCGGGGAGCTGTTTTTT

d_gene: TRBD1
abundance: -
j_gene: TRBJ1-1
v_gene: TRBV3-1/TRBV3-2
CDR3aa: CASSQDWDSLNTEAFF
CDR3nt: TGTGCCAGCAGCCAGGATTGGGACAGTTTGAACACTGAAGCTTTCTTT

d_gene: -
abundance: -
j_gene: TRBJ1-1
v_gene: TRBV2
CDR3aa: CASRQEEGTEAFF
CDR3nt: TGTGCCAGCAGACAGGAAGAAGGCACTGAAGCTTTCTTT

d_gene: TRBD1
abundance: -
j_gene: TRBJ1-5
v_gene: TRBV7-8
CDR3aa: CASRRTGYGSNQPQHF
CDR3nt: TGTGCCAGCAGGCGGACAGGGTATGGGAGCAATCAGCCCCAGCATTTT

d_gene: -
abundance: -
j_gene: TRBJ2-7
v_gene: TRBV21-1
CDR3aa: CASSKTHTPDRWAYEQYF
CDR3nt: TGTGCCAGCAGCAAAACCCATACTCCCGACAGGTGGGCCTACGAGCAGTACTTC

d_gene: TRBD1
abundance: -
j_gene: TRBJ1-2
v_gene: TRBV6-5
CDR3aa: CASSPLRDRYYGYTF
CDR3nt: TGTGCCAGCAGTCCCCTAAGGGACAGGTACTATGGCTACACCTTC

d_gene: -
abundance: -
j_gene: TRBJ2-6
v_gene: TRBV6-1
CDR3aa: CASSESRASGANVLTF
CDR3nt: TGTGCCAGCAGTGAATCCCGAGCCTCTGGGGCCAACGTCCTGACTTTC

d_gene: -
abundance: -
j_gene: TRBJ2-7
v_gene: TRBV5-1
CDR3aa: CASSLGGWASYEQYF
CDR3nt: TGCGCCAGCAGCTTGGGCGGGTGGGCATCCTACGAGCAGTACTTC

d_gene: -
abundance: -
j_gene: TRBJ1-5
v_gene: TRBV5-6
CDR3aa: CASSLGAQPQHF
CDR3nt: TGTGCCAGCAGCTTGGGAGCTCAGCCCCAGCATTTT

d_gene: -
abundance: -
j_gene: TRBJ2-5
v_gene: TRBV5-1
CDR3aa: CASSLQGGVQETQYF
CDR3nt: TGCGCCAGCAGCTTACAGGGGGGGGTCCAAGAGACCCAGTACTTC

d_gene: -
abundance: -
j_gene: TRBJ1-1
v_gene: TRBV6-5
CDR3aa: CASRYYSGLEAFF
CDR3nt: TGTGCCAGCAGGTATTACTCGGGACTCGAAGCTTTCTTT

d_gene: -
abundance: -
j_gene: TRBJ1-5
v_gene: TRBV15
CDR3aa: CATSRLYGQPQHF
CDR3nt: TGTGCCACCAGCAGATTATACGGTCAGCCCCAGCATTTT

d_gene: -
abundance: -
j_gene: TRBJ2-1
v_gene: TRBV28
CDR3aa: CASSRRIGTSSYNEQFF
CDR3nt: TGTGCCAGCAGCCGTCGGATCGGGACAAGCTCCTACAATGAGCAGTTCTTC

d_gene: TRBD1
abundance: -
j_gene: TRBJ1-1
v_gene: TRBV30
CDR3aa: CAGALVDRDNTEAFF
CDR3nt: TGTGCCGGGGCATTGGTGGACAGGGACAACACTGAAGCTTTCTTT

d_gene: TRBD2
abundance: few
j_gene: TRBJ2-3
v_gene: TRBV27
CDR3aa: CASSGTSGGDTQYF
CDR3nt: TGTGCCAGCAGCGGGACTAGCGGGGGGGATACGCAGTATTTT

d_gene: TRBD2
abundance: -
j_gene: TRBJ2-7
v_gene: TRBV7-2
CDR3aa: CASSHRGGFGYEQYF
CDR3nt: TGTGCCAGCAGCCATCGGGGAGGGTTCGGGTACGAGCAGTACTTC

d_gene: -
abundance: -
j_gene: TRBJ2-1
v_gene: TRBV9
CDR3aa: CASSVVPLPGEQFF
CDR3nt: TGTGCCAGCAGCGTAGTTCCCTTACCCGGTGAGCAGTTCTTC

d_gene: -
abundance: few
j_gene: TRBJ1-3
v_gene: TRBV13
CDR3aa: CASSSGGSSGNTIYF
CDR3nt: TGTGCCAGCAGCTCGGGTGGGAGCTCTGGAAACACCATATATTTT

d_gene: -
abundance: few
j_gene: TRBJ1-2
v_gene: TRBV7-6
CDR3aa: CASSLDPRVGLRYGYTF
CDR3nt: TGTGCCAGCAGCTTAGACCCCAGGGTTGGGCTTCGGTATGGCTACACCTTC

d_gene: -
abundance: -
j_gene: TRBJ2-2
v_gene: TRBV6-5
CDR3aa: CASSFGGAGTGELFF
CDR3nt: TGTGCCAGCAGTTTTGGGGGGGCGGGCACCGGGGAGCTGTTTTTT

d_gene: TRBD1
abundance: -
j_gene: TRBJ1-1
v_gene: TRBV12-3/TRBV12-4
CDR3aa: CASSPGQGTEAFF
CDR3nt: TGTGCCAGCAGCCCGGGACAGGGCACTGAAGCTTTCTTT

d_gene: -
abundance: once
j_gene: TRBJ1-3
v_gene: TRBV18
CDR3aa: CASSQGTVSGNTIYF
CDR3nt: TGTGCCAGCTCACAAGGGACTGTCTCTGGAAACACCATATATTTT

d_gene: TRBD2
abundance: -
j_gene: TRBJ2-4
v_gene: TRBV20-1
CDR3aa: CSASSGGTAKNIQYF
CDR3nt: TGCAGTGCTAGTAGCGGGGGGACGGCCAAAAACATTCAGTACTTC

d_gene: TRBD1
abundance: -
j_gene: TRBJ1-2
v_gene: TRBV19
CDR3aa: CASRTTGGGGYTF
CDR3nt: TGTGCCAGTAGAACTACAGGGGGCGGTGGCTACACCTTC

d_gene: -
abundance: once
j_gene: TRBJ1-4
v_gene: TRBV28
CDR3aa: CASSFNWEKLFF
CDR3nt: TGTGCCAGCAGTTTTAACTGGGAAAAACTGTTTTTT

d_gene: TRBD1
abundance: -
j_gene: TRBJ1-6
v_gene: TRBV6-5
CDR3aa: CASSYDRGSPLHF
CDR3nt: TGTGCCAGCAGTTACGACAGGGGATCACCCCTCCACTTT

d_gene: TRBD1
abundance: -
j_gene: TRBJ2-7
v_gene: TRBV19
CDR3aa: CASSEQGASYEQYF
CDR3nt: TGTGCCAGTAGCGAACAGGGGGCGAGCTACGAGCAGTACTTC

d_gene: TRBD2
abundance: -
j_gene: TRBJ2-3
v_gene: TRBV5-4
CDR3aa: CASHGLATDTQYF
CDR3nt: TGTGCCAGCCACGGACTAGCGACGGATACGCAGTATTTT

d_gene: TRBD1
abundance: -
j_gene: TRBJ2-7
v_gene: TRBV5-1
CDR3aa: CASSYTDRTYEQYF
CDR3nt: TGCGCCAGCAGCTACACGGACAGGACCTACGAGCAGTACTTC

d_gene: -
abundance: -
j_gene: TRBJ2-3
v_gene: TRBV30
CDR3aa: CAWKRDTDTQYF
CDR3nt: TGTGCCTGGAAGAGGGACACAGATACGCAGTATTTT

d_gene: TRBD1
abundance: -
j_gene: TRBJ2-7
v_gene: TRBV11-2
CDR3aa: CASSFRQGYYEQYF
CDR3nt: TGTGCCAGCAGCTTCCGACAGGGCTACTACGAGCAGTACTTC

d_gene: TRBD2
abundance: -
j_gene: TRBJ2-7
v_gene: TRBV7-2
CDR3aa: CASSLVSGGAPHEQYF
CDR3nt: TGTGCCAGCAGCTTAGTTAGCGGGGGGGCCCCCCACGAGCAGTACTTC

d_gene: TRBD1
abundance: few
j_gene: TRBJ1-2
v_gene: TRBV5-6
CDR3aa: CASSLWDSWGYTF
CDR3nt: TGTGCCAGCAGCTTGTGGGACAGCTGGGGCTACACCTTC

d_gene: TRBD1
abundance: -
j_gene: TRBJ2-7
v_gene: TRBV6-5
CDR3aa: CASSLWGQGYEQYF
CDR3nt: TGTGCCAGCTCACTCTGGGGACAGGGCTACGAGCAGTACTTC